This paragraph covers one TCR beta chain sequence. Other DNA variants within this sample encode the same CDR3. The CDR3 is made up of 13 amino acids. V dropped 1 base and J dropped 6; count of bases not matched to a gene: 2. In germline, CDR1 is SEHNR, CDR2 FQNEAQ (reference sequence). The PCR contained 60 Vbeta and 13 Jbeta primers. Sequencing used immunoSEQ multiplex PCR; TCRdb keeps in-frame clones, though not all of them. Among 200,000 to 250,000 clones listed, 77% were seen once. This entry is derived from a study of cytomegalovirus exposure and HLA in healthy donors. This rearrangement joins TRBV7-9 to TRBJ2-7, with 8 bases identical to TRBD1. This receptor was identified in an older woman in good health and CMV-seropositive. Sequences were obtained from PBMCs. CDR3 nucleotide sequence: TGTGCCAGCAGCTTAGAACAGGGGGTCGAGCAGTACTTC. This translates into CASSLEQGVEQYF.